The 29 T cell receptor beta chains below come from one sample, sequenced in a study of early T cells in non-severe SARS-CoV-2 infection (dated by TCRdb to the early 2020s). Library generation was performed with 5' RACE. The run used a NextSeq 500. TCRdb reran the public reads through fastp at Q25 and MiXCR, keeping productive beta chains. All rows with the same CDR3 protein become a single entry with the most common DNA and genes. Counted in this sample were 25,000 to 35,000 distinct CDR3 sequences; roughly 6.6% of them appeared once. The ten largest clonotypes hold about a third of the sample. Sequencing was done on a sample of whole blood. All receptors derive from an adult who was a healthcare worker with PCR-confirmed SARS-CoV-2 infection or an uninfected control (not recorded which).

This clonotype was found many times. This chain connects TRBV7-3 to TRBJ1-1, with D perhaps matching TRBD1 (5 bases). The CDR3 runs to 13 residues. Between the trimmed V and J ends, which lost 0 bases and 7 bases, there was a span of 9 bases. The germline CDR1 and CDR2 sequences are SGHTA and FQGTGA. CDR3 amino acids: CASSLTNDSEAFF. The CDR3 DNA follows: TGTGCCAGCAGCTTAACCAACGACAGTGAAGCTTTCTTT.

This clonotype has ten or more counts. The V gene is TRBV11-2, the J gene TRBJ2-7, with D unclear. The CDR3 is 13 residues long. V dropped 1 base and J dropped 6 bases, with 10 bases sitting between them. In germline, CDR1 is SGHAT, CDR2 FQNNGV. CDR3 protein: CASSLGSAGEQYF. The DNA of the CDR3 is TGTGCCAGCAGCTTAGGGTCCGCCGGCGAGCAGTACTTC. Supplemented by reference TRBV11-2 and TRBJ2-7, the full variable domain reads EAGVAQSPRYKIIEKRQSVAFWCNPISGHATLYWYQQILGQGPKLLIQFQNNGVVDDSQLPKDRFSAERLKGVDSTLKIQPAKLEDSAVYLCASSLGSAGEQYFGPGTRLTVT.

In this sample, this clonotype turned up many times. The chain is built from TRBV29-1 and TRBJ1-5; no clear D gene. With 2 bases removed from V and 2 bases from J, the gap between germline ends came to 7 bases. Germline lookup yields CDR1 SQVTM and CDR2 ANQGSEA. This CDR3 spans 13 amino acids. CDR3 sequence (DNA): TGCAGCGTTGAATTCGGGGGCAATCAGCCCCAGCATTTT. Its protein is CSVEFGGNQPQHF.

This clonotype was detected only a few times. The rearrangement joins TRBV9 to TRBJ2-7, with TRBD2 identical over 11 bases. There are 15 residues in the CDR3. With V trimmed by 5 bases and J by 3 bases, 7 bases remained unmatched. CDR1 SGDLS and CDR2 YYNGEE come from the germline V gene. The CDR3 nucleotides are TGTGCCAGCAGTGCGGGACTAGCGGAGCACTACGAGCAGTACTTC. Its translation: CASSAGLAEHYEQYF.

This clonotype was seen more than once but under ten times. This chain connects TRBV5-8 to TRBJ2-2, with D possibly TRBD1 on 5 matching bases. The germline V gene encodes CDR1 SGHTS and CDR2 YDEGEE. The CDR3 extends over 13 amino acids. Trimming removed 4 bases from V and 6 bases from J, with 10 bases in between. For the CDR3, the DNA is TGTGCCAGCAGCGACAGAAGAGCCGGGGAGCTGTTTTTT. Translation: CASSDRRAGELFF.

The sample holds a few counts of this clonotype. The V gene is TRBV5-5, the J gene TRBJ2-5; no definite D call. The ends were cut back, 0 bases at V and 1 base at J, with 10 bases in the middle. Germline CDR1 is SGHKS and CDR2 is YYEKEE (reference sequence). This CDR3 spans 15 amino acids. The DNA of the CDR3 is TGTGCCAGCAGCTTGGAATGGGTCAGCCAAGAGACCCAGTACTTC. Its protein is CASSLEWVSQETQYF.

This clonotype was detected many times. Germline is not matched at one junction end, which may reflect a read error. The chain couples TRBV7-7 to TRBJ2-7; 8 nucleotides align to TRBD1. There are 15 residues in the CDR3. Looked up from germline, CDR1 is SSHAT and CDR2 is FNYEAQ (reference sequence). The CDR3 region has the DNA TGTGCTAGCAGCTTAGGGCAGGGGGCTACCTACGAGCAGTACTTC. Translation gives CASSLGQGATYEQYF.

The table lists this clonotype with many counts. CDR3 DNA: TGTGCCATCAGCCCTAAGACAGGGAACACCGGGGAGCTGTTTTTT. This gives the protein CAISPKTGNTGELFF. The rearrangement links TRBV10-3 to TRBJ2-2; tentative D call: TRBD1 (6 bases). The germline V gene has CDR1 ENHRY and CDR2 SYGVKD. Trimming took off 6 bases at V and 1 base at J, with 12 bases between the two ends. This CDR3 comprises 15 residues.

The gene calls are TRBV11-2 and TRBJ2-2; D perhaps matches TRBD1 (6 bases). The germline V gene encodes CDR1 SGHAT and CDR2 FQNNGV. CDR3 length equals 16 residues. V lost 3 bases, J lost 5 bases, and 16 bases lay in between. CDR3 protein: CASSFSRQDPTGELFF. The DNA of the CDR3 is TGTGCCAGCAGCTTCAGCCGACAGGATCCAACCGGGGAGCTGTTTTTT.

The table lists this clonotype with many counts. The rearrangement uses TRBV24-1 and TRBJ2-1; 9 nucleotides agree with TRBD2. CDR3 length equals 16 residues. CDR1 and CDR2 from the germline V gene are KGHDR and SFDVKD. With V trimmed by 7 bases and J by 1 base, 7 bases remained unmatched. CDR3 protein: CATSGSGGSSYNEQFF. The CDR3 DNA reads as TGTGCCACCAGCGGTAGCGGGGGATCTTCCTACAATGAGCAGTTCTTC.

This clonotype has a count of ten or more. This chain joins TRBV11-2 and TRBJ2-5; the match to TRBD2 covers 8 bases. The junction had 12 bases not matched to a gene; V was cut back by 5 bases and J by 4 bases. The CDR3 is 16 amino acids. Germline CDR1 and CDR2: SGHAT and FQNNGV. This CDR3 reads CASSPTLLAAAETQYF. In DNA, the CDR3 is TGTGCCAGCAGCCCGACTCTACTAGCGGCGGCAGAGACCCAGTACTTC.

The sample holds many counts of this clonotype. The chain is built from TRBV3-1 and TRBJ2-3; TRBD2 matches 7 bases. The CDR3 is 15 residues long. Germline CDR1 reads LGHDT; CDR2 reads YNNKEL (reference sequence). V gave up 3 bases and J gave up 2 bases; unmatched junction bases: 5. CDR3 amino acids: CASSHRAGSTDTQYF. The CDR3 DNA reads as TGTGCCAGCAGCCACAGAGCGGGATCCACAGATACGCAGTATTTT.

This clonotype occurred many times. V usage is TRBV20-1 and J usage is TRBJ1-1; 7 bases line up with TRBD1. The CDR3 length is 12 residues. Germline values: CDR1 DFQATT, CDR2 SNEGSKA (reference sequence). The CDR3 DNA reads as TGCAGGGTAAACAGGGGAGCCGCTGAAGCTTTCTTT. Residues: CRVNRGAAEAFF.

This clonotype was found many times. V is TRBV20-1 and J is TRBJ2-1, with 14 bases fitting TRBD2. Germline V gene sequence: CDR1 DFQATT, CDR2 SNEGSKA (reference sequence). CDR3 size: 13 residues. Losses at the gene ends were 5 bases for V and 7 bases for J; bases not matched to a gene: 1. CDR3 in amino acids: CSARTSGRNEQFF. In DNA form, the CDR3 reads TGCAGTGCTCGGACTAGCGGGAGGAATGAGCAGTTCTTC.

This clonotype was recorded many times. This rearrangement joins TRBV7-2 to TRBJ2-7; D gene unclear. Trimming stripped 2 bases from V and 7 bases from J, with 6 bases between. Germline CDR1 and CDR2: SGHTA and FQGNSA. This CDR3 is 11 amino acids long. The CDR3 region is CASSLSQEQYF. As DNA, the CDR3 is TGTGCCAGCAGCTTATCCCAGGAGCAGTACTTC.

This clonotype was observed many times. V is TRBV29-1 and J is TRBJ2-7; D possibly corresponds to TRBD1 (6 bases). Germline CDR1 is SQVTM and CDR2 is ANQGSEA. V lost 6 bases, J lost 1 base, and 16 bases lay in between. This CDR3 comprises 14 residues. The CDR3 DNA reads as TGCAGCGTCCGGTTAAATACAGGGTCCTACGAGCAGTACTTC. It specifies CSVRLNTGSYEQYF.

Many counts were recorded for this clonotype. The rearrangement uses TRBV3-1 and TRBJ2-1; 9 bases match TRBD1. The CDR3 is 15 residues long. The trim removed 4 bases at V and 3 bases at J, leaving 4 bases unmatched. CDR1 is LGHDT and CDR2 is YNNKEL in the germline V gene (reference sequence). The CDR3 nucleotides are TGTGCCAGCAGCCCCGACAGGGGGGGCTACAATGAGCAGTTCTTC. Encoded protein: CASSPDRGGYNEQFF.

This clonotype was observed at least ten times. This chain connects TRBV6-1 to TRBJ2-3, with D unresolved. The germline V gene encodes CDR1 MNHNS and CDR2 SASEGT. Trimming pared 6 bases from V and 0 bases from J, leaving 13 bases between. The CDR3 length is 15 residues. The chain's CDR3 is CASRESRSSTDTQYF. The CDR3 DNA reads TGTGCCAGCAGGGAGAGCCGGTCTAGCACAGATACGCAGTATTTT.

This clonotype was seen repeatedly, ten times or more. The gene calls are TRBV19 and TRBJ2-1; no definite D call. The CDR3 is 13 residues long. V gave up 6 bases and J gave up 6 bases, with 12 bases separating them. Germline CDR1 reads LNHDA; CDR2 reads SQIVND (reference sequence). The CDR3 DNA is TGTGCCAGTAGAAGGGTAGCTGGCAATGAGCAGTTCTTC. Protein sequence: CASRRVAGNEQFF. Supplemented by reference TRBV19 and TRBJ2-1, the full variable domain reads DGGITQSPKYLFRKEGQNVTLSCEQNLNHDAMYWYRQDPGQGLRLIYYSQIVNDFQKGDIAEGYSVSREKKESFPLTVTSAQKNPTAFYLCASRRVAGNEQFFGPGTRLTVL.

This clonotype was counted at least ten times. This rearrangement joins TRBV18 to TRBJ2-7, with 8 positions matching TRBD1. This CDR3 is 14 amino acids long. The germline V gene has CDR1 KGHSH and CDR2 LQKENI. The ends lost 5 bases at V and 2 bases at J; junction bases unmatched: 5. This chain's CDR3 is CASSEGQATYEQYF. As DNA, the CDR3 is TGTGCCAGCTCAGAGGGACAGGCTACCTACGAGCAGTACTTC. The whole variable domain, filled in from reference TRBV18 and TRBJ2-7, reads NAGVMQNPRHLVRRRGQEARLRCSPMKGHSHVYWYRQLPEEGLKFMVYLQKENIIDESGMPKERFSAEFPKEGPSILRIQQVVRGDSAAYFCASSEGQATYEQYFGPGTRLTVT.

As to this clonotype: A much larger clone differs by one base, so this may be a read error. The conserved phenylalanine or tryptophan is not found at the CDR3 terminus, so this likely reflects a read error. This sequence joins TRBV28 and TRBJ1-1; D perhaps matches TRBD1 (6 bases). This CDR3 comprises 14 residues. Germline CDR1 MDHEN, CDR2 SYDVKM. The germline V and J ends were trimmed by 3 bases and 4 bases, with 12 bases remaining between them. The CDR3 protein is CASSFPAGATEAFL. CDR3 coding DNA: TGTGCCAGCAGTTTCCCTGCGGGGGCCACTGAAGCTTTCCTT.

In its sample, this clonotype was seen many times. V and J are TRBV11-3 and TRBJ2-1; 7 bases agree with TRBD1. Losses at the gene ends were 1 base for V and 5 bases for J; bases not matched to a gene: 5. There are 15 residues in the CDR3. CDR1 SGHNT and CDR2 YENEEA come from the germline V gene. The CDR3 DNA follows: TGTGCCAGCAGCTTAGGGGGGACAGCTCACAATGAGCAGTTCTTC. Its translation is CASSLGGTAHNEQFF. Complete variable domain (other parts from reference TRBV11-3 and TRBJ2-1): EAGVVQSPRYKIIEKKQPVAFWCNPISGHNTLYWYLQNLGQGPELLIRYENEEAVDDSQLPKDRFSAERLKGVDSTLKIQPAELGDSAVYLCASSLGGTAHNEQFFGPGTRLTVL.

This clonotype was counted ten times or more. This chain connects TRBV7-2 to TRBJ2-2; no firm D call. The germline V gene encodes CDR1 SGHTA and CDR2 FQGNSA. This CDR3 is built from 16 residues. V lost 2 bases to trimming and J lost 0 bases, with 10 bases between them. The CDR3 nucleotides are TGTGCCAGCAGCTTAATGAACCGGGCGAACACCGGGGAGCTGTTTTTT. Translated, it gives CASSLMNRANTGELFF. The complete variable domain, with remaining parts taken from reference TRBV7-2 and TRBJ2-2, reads GAGVSQSPSNKVTEKGKDVELRCDPISGHTALYWYRQSLGQGLEFLIYFQGNSAPDKSGLPSDRFSAERTGGSVSTLTIQRTQQEDSAVYLCASSLMNRANTGELFFGEGSRLTVL.

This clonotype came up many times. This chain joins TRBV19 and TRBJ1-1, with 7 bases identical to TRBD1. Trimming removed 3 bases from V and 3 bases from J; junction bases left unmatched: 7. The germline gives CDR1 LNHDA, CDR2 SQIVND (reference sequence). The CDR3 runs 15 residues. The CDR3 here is CASSISVGTDTEAFF. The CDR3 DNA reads TGTGCCAGTAGTATTTCGGTCGGGACAGACACTGAAGCTTTCTTT.

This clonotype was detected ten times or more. This CDR3 reads CAISDTGFAVSGEQFF. CDR3 DNA sequence: TGTGCCATCAGTGATACAGGGTTCGCGGTTTCCGGTGAGCAGTTCTTC. The rearrangement uses TRBV10-3 and TRBJ2-1, with D possibly TRBD1 on 6 matching bases. This CDR3 spans 16 amino acids. CDR1 and CDR2 (germline): ENHRY, SYGVKD. V lost 3 bases to trimming and J lost 9 bases, with 21 bases between them.

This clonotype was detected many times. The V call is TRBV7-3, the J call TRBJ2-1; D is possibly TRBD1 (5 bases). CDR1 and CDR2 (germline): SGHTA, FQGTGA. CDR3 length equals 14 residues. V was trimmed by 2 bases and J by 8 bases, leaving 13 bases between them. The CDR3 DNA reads TGTGCCAGCAGCTTATCAGGGCAAGGGGATGAGCAGTTCTTC. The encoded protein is CASSLSGQGDEQFF.

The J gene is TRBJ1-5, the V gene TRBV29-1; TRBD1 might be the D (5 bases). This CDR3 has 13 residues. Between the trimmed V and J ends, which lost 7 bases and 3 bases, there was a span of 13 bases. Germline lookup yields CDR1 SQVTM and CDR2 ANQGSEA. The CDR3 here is CSASRGLNQPQHF. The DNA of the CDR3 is TGCAGCGCCTCAAGGGGCCTCAATCAGCCCCAGCATTTT.

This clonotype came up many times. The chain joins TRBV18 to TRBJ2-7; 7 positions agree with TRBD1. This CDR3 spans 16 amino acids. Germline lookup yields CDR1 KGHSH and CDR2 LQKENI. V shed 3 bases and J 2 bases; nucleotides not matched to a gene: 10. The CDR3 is CASSPTGQINTYEQYF. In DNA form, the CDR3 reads TGTGCCAGCTCACCGACGGGACAGATAAATACCTACGAGCAGTACTTC.

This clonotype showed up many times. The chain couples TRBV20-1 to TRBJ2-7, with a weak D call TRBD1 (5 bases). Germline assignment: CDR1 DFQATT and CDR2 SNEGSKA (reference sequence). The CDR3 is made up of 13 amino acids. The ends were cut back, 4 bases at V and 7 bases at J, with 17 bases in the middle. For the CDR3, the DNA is TGCAGTGCTACAGGGCTACCCCCTAAGGAGCAGTACTTC. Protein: CSATGLPPKEQYF.